This T cell receptor (beta chain) stems from a study of shared clonotypes between healthy human individuals. Whole-study findings and limits: It was observed that roughly 5.5% of naive CD4 clonotypes were shared across a handful of donors.

Adults of Caucasian background living in Nashville, Tennessee made up all donors. Splitting of CD4+ cells produced CD45RA+ naive and CD45RA-negative memory subsets. On sorted subsets, replicate PCRs used approximately 190 ng DNA, or approximately 33,000 T cell genomes. The repertoire was sequenced with immunoSEQ multiplex PCR; TCRdb's copy has only in-frame clones and lacks some. The sample holds more than 2,000,000 clones; approximately 92% are singletons and the top ten take more than 0.12%. About this clone itself: Its antigen is undetermined.

The clonotype was recovered from a man aged 18 to 35 in good health. The sequencing input was naive CD4+ T cells sorted from blood. The sample's subset: CD45RA+ positively selected.

The CDR3 coding sequence is TGTGCCAGCAGCCAGTCGGCGGGGGGGCCTGGAGAGACCCAGTACTTC. Its protein is CASSQSAGGPGETQYF. This chain uses TRBV11-1 with TRBJ2-5; 9 bases match TRBD2. Germline-derived CDR1 and CDR2 are SGHAT and FQDESV (reference sequence). The CDR3 spans 16 residues. The junction had 11 bases not matched to a gene; V was cut back by 5 bases and J by 4 bases.